This entry features one T cell receptor beta chain sequence. UMIs were included in TCR beta cDNA generated by 5'RACE template switching. TCRdb re-called the 5' RACE reads and catalogs CDR3 proteins one per entry, DNA excluded. The record lists about 160,000 distinct CDR3 sequences, of which the ten most abundant hold 15% to 20%. This CDR3 region has 15 residues. The germline V gene has CDR1 SGHRS and CDR2 YFSETQ. This sample was taken from a study of T cells expressing NK-cell markers. The sequencing input was blood T cells: a sorted CD56 or NKG2C T cell subset, CD4+ or CD8+ T cells, or bulk PBMC T cells (not recorded which). This chain joins TRBV5-1 and TRBJ2-1; there is no DNA to check the TCRdb D call of TRBD2. This receptor was taken from a woman between 18 and 70 years old in good health. The CDR3 spells CASSVTSGRVNEQFF.